A single sample is the source of the 21 T cell receptor beta chains below, sequenced in a study of early T cells in non-severe SARS-CoV-2 infection. From the 5' RACE reads, TCRdb called clonotypes with MiXCR, one entry per CDR3 protein. The sample consists of 68,000 or so distinct CDR3 sequences, 9.5% to 13% of them appearing once. Sequencing input: whole blood. The receptors were sampled from an adult who was a healthcare worker with PCR-confirmed SARS-CoV-2 infection or an uninfected control (not recorded which).

This clonotype was detected only a few times. This rearrangement joins TRBV28 to TRBJ2-4; TRBD1 matches 11 bases. Germline V gene sequence: CDR1 MDHEN, CDR2 SYDVKM. The V and J ends lost 8 bases and 7 bases, in that order; junction bases with no gene match: 10. This CDR3 has 15 amino acids. CDR3 nucleotides: TGTGCCAGCGAAGAACTGGGACAGGGGGAGAACATTCAGTACTTC. Its translation: CASEELGQGENIQYF.

V usage is TRBV28 and J usage is TRBJ2-1; TRBD2 matches at 9 bases. CDR3 length: 15 amino acids. The germline CDR1 and CDR2 sequences are MDHEN and SYDVKM. V dropped 5 bases and J dropped 6; count of bases not matched to a gene: 8. In nucleotides, the CDR3 is TGTGCCAGCAGTCCGAACATGGGACTAGCCAATGAGCAGTTCTTC. This codes for CASSPNMGLANEQFF.

This clonotype was observed at least ten times. The chain uses TRBV27 and TRBJ2-5, with 9 bases fitting TRBD2. The CDR3 spans 14 residues. The junction had 3 bases not matched to a gene; V was cut back by 3 bases and J by 4 bases. Germline V gene sequence: CDR1 MNHEY, CDR2 SMNVEV (reference sequence). The CDR3: CASSFSGSLETQYF. CDR3 nucleotides: TGTGCCAGCAGTTTTAGCGGGAGTCTAGAGACCCAGTACTTC.

This clonotype was detected ten times or more. The CDR3 coding sequence is TGTGCCATCAGTGAGCGCGGGACAGGGGATTCCGAGCAGTACTTC. Translated, it gives CAISERGTGDSEQYF. The rearrangement uses TRBV10-3 and TRBJ2-7, with 10 positions matching TRBD1. This CDR3 contains 15 residues. J gave up 6 bases and V 2 bases, and 7 bases lay outside the gene matches. The germline gives CDR1 ENHRY, CDR2 SYGVKD.

The CDR3 spells CASRSKKGQGRLYEQYF. The CDR3 DNA sequence: TGTGCAAGTCGCTCAAAAAAGGGACAGGGTCGCCTCTACGAGCAGTACTTC. The chain recombines TRBV12-2 with TRBJ2-7; the table gives TRBD1 as D, unverified against the DNA. TRBV12-2 is assigned pseudogene status. The CDR3 has 17 amino acids.

This clonotype was counted between two and nine times. The V call is TRBV6-6, the J call TRBJ1-2, with D unclear. This CDR3 comprises 11 residues. The ends were cut back, 4 bases at V and 6 bases at J, with 6 bases in the middle. Germline V gives CDR1 MNHNY, CDR2 SVGAGI (reference sequence). The CDR3 is CASSFKDGYTF. The CDR3 nucleotides are TGTGCCAGCAGTTTCAAGGATGGCTACACCTTC.

This clonotype was picked up a small number of times. This chain joins TRBV29-1 and TRBJ2-7; D unclear. Germline V gene data show CDR1 as SQVTM and CDR2 as ANQGSEA. The CDR3 has 11 residues. Deletions cut 6 bases from V and 2 bases from J, with 8 bases between. CDR3 loop: CSVVTTYEQYF. The CDR3, as DNA: TGCAGCGTGGTTACAACCTACGAGCAGTACTTC.

This clonotype was seen repeatedly, ten times or more. This rearrangement joins TRBV7-9 to TRBJ1-1, with 7 nucleotides matching TRBD1. The junction had 7 bases not matched to a gene; V was cut back by 11 bases and J by 4 bases. Germline V lookup: CDR1 SEHNR, CDR2 FQNEAQ (reference sequence). The CDR3 covers 12 residues. This CDR3 is CASTGESTEAFF. CDR3 DNA sequence: TGTGCCTCCACAGGGGAGAGCACTGAAGCTTTCTTT.

The rearrangement joins TRBV28 to TRBJ2-4; D call uncertain. Trimming pared 2 bases from V and 0 bases from J, leaving 8 bases between. CDR3 length equals 15 residues. The germline V gene encodes CDR1 MDHEN and CDR2 SYDVKM. For the CDR3, the DNA is TGTGCCAGCAGTTTAGGCGGTCTAGCCAAAAACATTCAGTACTTC. Its protein is CASSLGGLAKNIQYF.

This clonotype was picked up many times. The gene calls are TRBV4-3 and TRBJ2-5, with unresolved D. The CDR3 covers 13 residues. Between the trimmed V and J ends, which lost 0 bases and 4 bases, there was a span of 6 bases. Looked up from germline, CDR1 is LGHNA and CDR2 is YSLEER. CDR3 protein: CASSQELGETQYF. CDR3 coding DNA: TGCGCCAGCAGCCAAGAGCTGGGAGAGACCCAGTACTTC.

At least ten counts were recorded for this clonotype. The V call is TRBV11-2, the J call TRBJ2-7, with 9 bases lining up with TRBD2. Trimming took 2 bases from V and 1 from J; bases not matched to a gene: 6. CDR1 and CDR2 (germline): SGHAT, FQNNGV. This CDR3 is built from 16 residues. The CDR3 DNA reads TGTGCCAGCAGCTTAAATCGCGGGAGGGATTCCTACGAGCAGTACTTC. Translation: CASSLNRGRDSYEQYF.

This clonotype was recorded many times. The chain combines TRBV27 with TRBJ1-2; D is ambiguous. The CDR3 has 13 amino acids. In germline, CDR1 is MNHEY, CDR2 SMNVEV (reference sequence). V lost 8 bases to trimming and J lost 8 bases, with 18 bases between them. CDR3 DNA: TGTGCCAGCGGCGGGCGGAGTAGAGGGGGCTACACCTTC. Translating it yields CASGGRSRGGYTF.

The chain employs TRBV20-1 and TRBJ2-4, with 16 bases identical to TRBD2. The CDR3 runs to 13 residues. The V gene end was trimmed by 5 bases and the J gene end by 15 bases; junction bases not matched to a gene: 7. Germline values: CDR1 DFQATT, CDR2 SNEGSKA (reference sequence). The CDR3: CSASGLAGGQGYF. The CDR3 DNA reads TGCAGTGCTTCGGGACTAGCGGGAGGGCAAGGGTACTTC.

The V gene is TRBV4-2, the J gene TRBJ2-5; D perhaps matches TRBD2 (5 bases). Germline V gene sequence: CDR1 LGHNA, CDR2 YNFKEQ. The V end lost 1 base, the J end lost 4 bases, and 13 bases lay between the germline ends. The CDR3 sequence is 15 residues long. The CDR3 DNA sequence: TGTGCCAGCAGCCAAGTTTACGGGAAGCGAGAGACCCAGTACTTC. The encoded protein is CASSQVYGKRETQYF.

This clonotype was counted at least ten times. This sequence joins TRBV7-6 and TRBJ1-4; D not resolved. The CDR3 extends over 18 amino acids. In germline, CDR1 is SGHVS, CDR2 FNYEAQ. With 2 bases removed from V and 5 bases from J, the gap between germline ends came to 21 bases. In DNA, the CDR3 is TGTGCCAGCAGCTTAATCGAAGGCGCGGGTACAAGAAATGAAAAACTGTTTTTT. Translated, it gives CASSLIEGAGTRNEKLFF.

The J gene is TRBJ2-7, the V gene TRBV6-2 or TRBV6-3; D unresolved. Trimming took off 6 bases at V and 0 bases at J, with 6 bases between the two ends. This CDR3 region has 12 residues. Germline values: CDR1 MNHEY, CDR2 SVGEGT. The CDR3 loop is CASSRVSYEQYF. CDR3 DNA: TGTGCCAGCAGCCGAGTCTCCTACGAGCAGTACTTC.

In this sample, this clonotype turned up a few times. J is TRBJ2-7 and V is TRBV20-1; the D call may be TRBD1 or TRBD2 (5 bases each). The CDR3 spans 13 residues. V was shortened by 6 bases and J by 4 bases, with 16 bases between the two germline ends. Germline CDR1 and CDR2: DFQATT and SNEGSKA (reference sequence). CDR3 in amino acids: CSAIPGPNYEQYF. The CDR3 bases are TGCAGTGCAATCCCGGGACCCAATTACGAGCAGTACTTC.

The chain is built from TRBV7-2 and TRBJ2-7, with a weak D call TRBD2 (6 bases). Germline V gives CDR1 SGHTA, CDR2 FQGNSA. The CDR3 spans 14 residues. The V and J ends lost 4 bases and 9 bases respectively, with 19 bases between them. For the CDR3, the DNA is TGTGCCAGCAGCTCCCTCTCGTGGGGGGACCTGCAGTACTTC. Residues: CASSSLSWGDLQYF.

V gene TRBV29-1 combines with J gene TRBJ1-3; 10 bases align to TRBD1. Trimming took 6 bases from V and 0 from J; bases not matched to a gene: 8. This CDR3 is 16 amino acids long. The germline CDR1 and CDR2 sequences are SQVTM and ANQGSEA. The CDR3 protein is CSVGETGGFSGNTIYF. The CDR3 bases are TGCAGCGTGGGTGAGACAGGGGGCTTCTCTGGAAACACCATATATTTT.

The rearrangement joins TRBV20-1 to TRBJ2-3, with 7 bases lining up with TRBD2. The length of the CDR3 is 15 residues. CDR1 is DFQATT, CDR2 SNEGSKA, per germline (reference sequence). The V segment lost 0 bases and the J segment 1 base; nucleotides outside the gene matches: 4. The CDR3 bases are TGCAGTGCTAGAGATCCCAGCGGGGGCACAGATACGCAGTATTTT. Its translation: CSARDPSGGTDTQYF.

This clonotype was found a few times. The CDR3 sequence: CASSLQGLEQYF. CDR3 sequence (DNA): TGTGCCAGCAGTTTACAGGGTCTCGAGCAGTACTTC. The chain is built from TRBV12-3 or TRBV12-4 and TRBJ2-7, with D possibly being TRBD1 (5 bases). V was trimmed by 2 bases and J by 6 bases, leaving 8 bases between them. This CDR3 contains 12 residues.